Below, 13 T cell receptor beta chains from the same sample are listed, as sequenced in a study of CD39 and CD103 CD8 tumor-infiltrating T cells. Sequencing was performed with immunoSEQ multiplex PCR; in TCRdb, only in-frame clones are kept and a portion is missing. The sample holds about 7,400 clones, over 50% seen once. Sequencing was carried out using CD8+ T cells sorted from blood. Subset reported: total memory CD8 T cells (CD45RA-CCR7+/-) from blood or uninvolved lymph node. These TCRs come from a human donor with head and neck squamous cell carcinoma.

In its sample, this clone was seen once. V is TRBV6-1 and J is TRBJ2-5; the D gene is possibly TRBD2 (6 bases). The J call may be incorrect, as the DNA end agrees better with TRBJ2-7. CDR3 length: 15 residues. CDR1 and CDR2 from the germline V gene are MNHNS and SASEGT. CDR3: CASSEWDSPSYEQYF. For the CDR3, the DNA is TGTGCCAGCAGTGAATGGGACTCTCCTAGCTACGAGCAGTACTTC.

The CDR3 loop is CASRDRDFTEAFF. The DNA for the CDR3 is TGTGCCAGCAGGGACAGGGACTTCACTGAAGCTTTCTTT. The rearrangement joins TRBV2 to TRBJ1-1, with TRBD1 identical over 8 bases. Germline V gene sequence: CDR1 SNHLY, CDR2 FYNNEI. V lost 6 bases, J lost 4 bases, and 4 bases stayed unmatched. The CDR3 is 13 residues long. The whole variable domain, filled in from reference TRBV2 and TRBJ1-1, reads EPEVTQTPSHQVTQMGQEVILRCVPISNHLYFYWYRQILGQKVEFLVSFYNNEISEKSEIFDDQFSVERPDGSNFTLKIRSTKLEDSAMYFCASRDRDFTEAFFGQGTRLTVV.

This sequence joins TRBV4-2 and TRBJ1-2; D is ambiguous. The CDR3 has 14 amino acids. Trimming removed 0 bases from V and 0 bases from J, with 5 bases in between. Germline values: CDR1 LGHNA, CDR2 YNFKEQ. CDR3 sequence (DNA): TGTGCCAGCAGCCAAGAGGTTTCTAACTATGGCTACACCTTC. Amino acids: CASSQEVSNYGYTF.

J is TRBJ1-6 and V is TRBV7-6; the D gene is possibly TRBD1 (5 bases). The germline V gene encodes CDR1 SGHVS and CDR2 FNYEAQ. This CDR3 region has 17 residues. V gave up 1 base and J gave up 5 bases, with 15 bases separating them. CDR3 protein: CASSLGQSPADNSPLHF. The CDR3 DNA follows: TGTGCCAGCAGCTTAGGACAGTCCCCGGCTGATAATTCACCCCTCCACTTT.

This clone was seen more than once but under ten times. V is TRBV6-5 and J is TRBJ2-7, with D perhaps assigned TRBD1 or TRBD2 (5 bases each). Trimming took 0 bases from V and 0 from J, leaving 9 bases between them. From germline, CDR1 is MNHEY and CDR2 SVGAGI. The length of the CDR3 is 15 residues. The CDR3 nucleotides are TGTGCCAGCAGTTACTCGGCAGGGAGCTCCTACGAGCAGTACTTC. Its translation is CASSYSAGSSYEQYF.

The V gene is TRBV4-1, the J gene TRBJ1-5; D ambiguous. The V and J ends lost 0 bases and 0 bases respectively, with 9 bases between them. The CDR3 spans 16 residues. Germline V CDR1 and CDR2: MGHRA, YSYEKL. The CDR3 protein is CASSQDLTFSNQPQHF. Written as DNA, the CDR3 is TGCGCCAGCAGCCAAGATTTAACTTTTAGCAATCAGCCCCAGCATTTT.

This clone occurred a few times. V gene TRBV27 combines with J gene TRBJ1-1; TRBD1 might be the D (5 bases). The CDR3 is 14 amino acids. Trimming took 5 bases from V and 2 from J, leaving 12 bases between them. Germline CDR1 and CDR2: MNHEY and SMNVEV (reference sequence). The CDR3 sequence: CASSRTRGNTEAFF. In DNA form, the CDR3 reads TGTGCCAGCAGTAGAACACGGGGCAACACTGAAGCTTTCTTT.

This chain links TRBV6-5 with TRBJ1-1; unclear D gene. Germline V gene data show CDR1 as MNHEY and CDR2 as SVGAGI. Deletions cut 8 bases from V and 4 bases from J, with 14 bases between. The CDR3 is made up of 13 amino acids. CDR3 protein: CASGGFGVTEAFF. Written as DNA, the CDR3 is TGTGCCAGCGGAGGTTTCGGTGTCACTGAAGCTTTCTTT.

The V and J genes are TRBV11-2 and TRBJ2-2, with TRBD2 matching 12 bases. This CDR3 spans 15 amino acids. V was clipped by 5 bases and J by 6 bases; unmatched bases: 4. Germline V gene sequence: CDR1 SGHAT, CDR2 FQNNGV. The CDR3 DNA sequence: TGTGCCAGCAGCCAAACTAGCGGGAGGCCCGGGGAGCTGTTTTTT. Translating gives CASSQTSGRPGELFF.

This chain's CDR3 is CASSNGPGGQETQYF. CDR3 nucleotides: TGTGCCAGCAGCAACGGACCGGGGGGGCAAGAGACCCAGTACTTC. This chain joins TRBV9 and TRBJ2-5; TRBD2 agrees at 8 bases. The CDR3 runs 15 residues. The V segment lost 4 bases and the J segment 2 bases; nucleotides outside the gene matches: 7. Germline assignment: CDR1 SGDLS and CDR2 YYNGEE.

A remark on this clone: One end of the junction varies from germline; a read error may be responsible. The chain employs TRBV7-7 and TRBJ2-3, with 7 positions matching TRBD1. CDR3 length: 15 residues. Per the germline V gene, CDR1 is SSHAT and CDR2 is FNYEAQ (reference sequence). The CDR3 reads CASSLGGRATDTQYF. DNA of the CDR3: TGTGCTAGCAGCCTAGGGGGCAGGGCCACAGATACGCAGTATTTT.

This chain uses TRBV5-1 with TRBJ1-4, with TRBD1 as a possible D gene (6 bases). V lost 0 bases to trimming and J lost 8 bases, with 11 bases between them. The CDR3 totals 14 residues. The V gene's germline CDR1 is SGHRS and CDR2 YFSETQ. The CDR3: CASSLGGTQEKLFF. DNA of the CDR3: TGCGCCAGCAGCTTGGGTGGGACACAGGAAAAACTGTTTTTT. The full variable domain, with the rest looked up from reference TRBV5-1 and TRBJ1-4, is KAGVTQTPRYLIKTRGQQVTLSCSPISGHRSVSWYQQTPGQGLQFLFEYFSETQRNKGNFPGRFSGRQFSNSRSEMNVSTLELGDSALYLCASSLGGTQEKLFFGSGTQLSVL.

This clone was seen more than once but under ten times. The rearrangement uses TRBV27 and TRBJ1-1, with a possible D match to TRBD1 (5 bases). V was trimmed by 6 bases and J by 1 base, leaving 9 bases between them. CDR3 length: 13 amino acids. CDR1 is MNHEY and CDR2 is SMNVEV in the germline V gene (reference sequence). The CDR3 DNA sequence: TGTGCCAGCAGAGCAGGGACGAACACTGAAGCTTTCTTT. Translation gives CASRAGTNTEAFF.